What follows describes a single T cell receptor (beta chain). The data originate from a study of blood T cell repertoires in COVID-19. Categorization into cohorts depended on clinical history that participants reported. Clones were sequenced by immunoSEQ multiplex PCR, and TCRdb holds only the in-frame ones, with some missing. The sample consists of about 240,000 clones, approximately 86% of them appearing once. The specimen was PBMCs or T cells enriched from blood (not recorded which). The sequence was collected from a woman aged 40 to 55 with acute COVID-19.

The CDR3 spells CASSRSSGIGNTIYF. CDR3 in DNA: TGTGCCAGCAGCCGCTCTTCAGGGATCGGAAACACCATATATTTT. The rearrangement joins TRBV9 to TRBJ1-3, with D maybe TRBD1 (5 bases). Germline V gene lookup returns CDR1 SGDLS and CDR2 YYNGEE. The CDR3 sequence is 15 residues long. The V gene lost 4 bases and the J gene lost 4 bases, with 15 bases spanning the gap. Drawing the rest from reference TRBV9 and TRBJ1-3, the complete variable domain is DSGVTQTPKHLITATGQRVTLRCSPRSGDLSVYWYQQSLDQGLQFLIQYYNGEERAKGNILERFSAQQFPDLHSELNLSSLELGDSALYFCASSRSSGIGNTIYFGEGSWLTVV.